The T cell receptor (beta chain) under discussion was sequenced for a study of human T cells and chemical hapten exposure. As for time point: patch test 1, 2 weeks after DPC sensitization. Stated treatment: therapeutic diphenylcyclopropenone sensitization with weekly scalp DPC. The CDR3 is 14 amino acids. CDR1 and CDR2 (germline): MNHEY, SVGEGT. V shed 8 bases and J 3 bases; nucleotides not matched to a gene: 7. On this clonotype itself: The antigen remains undetermined.

TCRdb reprocessed the RACE reads via MiXCR and lists one record per CDR3 protein. Of about 380,000 distinct CDR3 sequences in the sample, more than 4.5% were seen once. Study observations and caveats: TCRs at a frequency above 1 in 1000 stayed unchanged with DPC sensitization.

The sample was whole blood, taken in connection with sensitization to the hapten diphenylcyclopropenone (DPC). This sequence joins TRBV6-2 or TRBV6-3 and TRBJ2-1, with 7 bases lining up with TRBD2. The TCR originated in a woman aged 45-65 years with alopecia areata. Some clones in this sample may be carry-over from other donors' samples. The CDR3 DNA reads TGTGCCAGCGTTCTAAGGGAGGGCTACAATGAGCAGTTCTTC. This sequence encodes CASVLREGYNEQFF.